This TCR beta chain was recovered during a study of cytomegalovirus exposure and HLA in healthy donors. Study-wide points: The authors listed 180 or so TCR beta chains as cytomegalovirus-associated.

Trimming pared 4 bases from V and 0 bases from J, leaving 15 bases between. This CDR3 has 17 amino acids. The V gene's germline CDR1 is MGHRA and CDR2 YSYEKL. PCR was performed using 60 Vbeta and 13 Jbeta primers. Using immunoSEQ multiplex PCR, the repertoire was profiled, and TCRdb retains in-frame clones only, with some absent. The sample is made up of about 140,000 clones, and the top ten hold approximately 2.4% of it. In the case of this clone: Its target is unknown.

This sequence originates from a man aged 40-49 years in good health and CMV-seronegative. The V call is TRBV4-1, the J call TRBJ2-2, with D hard to call. Sequencing was done on a sample of PBMCs. The CDR3 bases are TGCGCCAGCAGCCCGTGGCCGGGTGGGTCGAACACCGGGGAGCTGTTTTTT. This translates into CASSPWPGGSNTGELFF.